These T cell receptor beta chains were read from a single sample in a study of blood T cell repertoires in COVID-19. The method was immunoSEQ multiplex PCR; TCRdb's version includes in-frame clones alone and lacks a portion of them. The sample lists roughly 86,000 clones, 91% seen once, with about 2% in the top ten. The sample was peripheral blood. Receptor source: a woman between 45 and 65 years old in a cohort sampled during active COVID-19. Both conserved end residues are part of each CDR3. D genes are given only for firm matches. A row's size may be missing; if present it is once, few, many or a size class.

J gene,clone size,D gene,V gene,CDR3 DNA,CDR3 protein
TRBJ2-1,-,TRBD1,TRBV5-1,TGCGCCAGCAGCCCCCCCGGGGACAGGGTGAATGAGCAGTTCTTC,CASSPPGDRVNEQFF
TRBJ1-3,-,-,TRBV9,TGTGCCAGCAGCGTAGTCTCCTCTGGAAACACCATATATTTT,CASSVVSSGNTIYF
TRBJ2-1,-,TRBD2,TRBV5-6,TGTGCCAGCAGCTTCGGGACTAGCAGCGGCAATGAGCAGTTCTTC,CASSFGTSSGNEQFF
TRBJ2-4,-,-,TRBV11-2,TGTGCCAGCTCGAGGGGGGGATCAGCCAAAAACATTCAGTACTTC,CASSRGGSAKNIQYF
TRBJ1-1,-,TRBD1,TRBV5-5,TGTGCCAGCAGCTTGCGACAGGGGGCGAGGACTGAAGCTTTCTTT,CASSLRQGARTEAFF
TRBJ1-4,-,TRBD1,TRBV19,TGTGCCAGCCGGGACAGAGGGGCTTTCAATGAAAAACTGTTTTTT,CASRDRGAFNEKLFF
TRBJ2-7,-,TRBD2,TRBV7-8,TGTGCCAGCAGACCTCGACTAGCGGAGAGATACGAGCAGTACTTC,CASRPRLAERYEQYF
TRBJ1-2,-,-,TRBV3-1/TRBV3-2,TGTGCCAGCAGTATAGCTAACTATGGCTACACCTTC,CASSIANYGYTF
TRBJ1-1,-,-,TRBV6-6,TGTGCCAGCAGTCTCACATCCGGCTTTGACACGGATTCTGAAGCTTTCTTT,CASSLTSGFDTDSEAFF
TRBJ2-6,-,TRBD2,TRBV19,TGTGCCAGTACCTCCGGACTAGCGGGTACTGGGGCCAACGTCCTGACTTTC,CASTSGLAGTGANVLTF
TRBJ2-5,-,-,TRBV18,TGTGCCAGCTCACCGTCAAGCGGACAAGAGACCCAGTACTTC,CASSPSSGQETQYF
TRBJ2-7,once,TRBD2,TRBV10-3,TGTGCCATCAGTGAGTCCCGGGGGACTAACGAGCAGTACTTC,CAISESRGTNEQYF
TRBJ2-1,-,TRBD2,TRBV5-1,TGCGCCAGCACCAGGACTAGCGGGGGGAGCTCCTACAATGAGCAGTTCTTC,CASTRTSGGSSYNEQFF
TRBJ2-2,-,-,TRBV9,TGTGCCAGCAGCGTACGACAGTTTGCGAACACCGGGGAGCTGTTTTTT,CASSVRQFANTGELFF
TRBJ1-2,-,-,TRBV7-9,TGTGCCAGCAGACGGACAGTGTTAGCTAACTATGGCTACACCTTC,CASRRTVLANYGYTF
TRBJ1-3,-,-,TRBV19,TGTGCCAGTAGCCGCGGAGGAAACTCTGGAAACACCATATATTTT,CASSRGGNSGNTIYF
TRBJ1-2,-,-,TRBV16,TGTGCCAGCAGCCAATCTCCAGGAAACTATGGCTACACCTTC,CASSQSPGNYGYTF
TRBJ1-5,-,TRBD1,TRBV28,TGTGCCAGCAGCCTGACAGGGGTGAGTCAGCCCCAGCATTTT,CASSLTGVSQPQHF
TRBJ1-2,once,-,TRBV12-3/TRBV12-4,TGTGCCAGCAGGACAGATTTAAACTATGGCTACACCTTC,CASRTDLNYGYTF
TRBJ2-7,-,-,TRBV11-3,TGTGCCAGCAGCACAGGTAGCGGCAGATCCTACGAGCAGTACTTC,CASSTGSGRSYEQYF
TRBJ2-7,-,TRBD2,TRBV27,TGTGCCAGCAGTTTATTCCCTAGCGGGGGTTCCTACGAGCAGTACTTC,CASSLFPSGGSYEQYF
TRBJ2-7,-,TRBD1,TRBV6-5,TGTGCCAGCACCCAAGACAGGGGGCCTACCTACGAGCAGTACTTC,CASTQDRGPTYEQYF